This T cell receptor (beta chain) was sequenced during a study of T cell repertoires in cytomegalovirus infection. Study conclusions and caveats: The ex vivo response was dominated by HLA-C-restricted CMV-specific TCR beta clonotypes. Cumulative public TCR beta family frequency identified CMV carriers with the relevant HLA.

This CDR3 spans 13 amino acids. Germline values: CDR1 SGHNT, CDR2 YYREEE (reference sequence). The V and J ends lost 0 bases and 4 bases respectively, with 7 bases between them. TCRdb used MiXCR to reprocess the reads, holding one entry per CDR3 protein. This sample has 200,000 to 300,000 distinct CDR3 sequences; about 12% occur once, and the top ten carry under 2%. This clonotype was counted between two and nine times. Its antigen is not identified. This receptor was obtained from a human donor in good health (CMV status not recorded). Some clones in this sample may be carry-over from other donors' samples. The specimen was PBMCs. The chain uses TRBV5-4 and TRBJ2-5; possibly TRBD1 for D (5 bases). In nucleotides, the CDR3 is TGTGCCAGCAGCTTGGCTCAGGGAGAGACCCAGTACTTC. Protein sequence: CASSLAQGETQYF.